This TCR beta chain was obtained from a study of T cells after yellow fever vaccination. Findings and limits, study-wide: Most clones from primary vaccination resurfaced after the booster (about 96% CD4, less than 90% CD8).

This CDR3 is 11 amino acids long. Trimming left V 4 bases short and J 5 bases short, with 6 bases between. Germline lookup yields CDR1 MRHNA and CDR2 SNTAGT. The 5'RACE template-switching step produced TCR cDNA and added a universal primer site and UMIs. Each CDR3 protein is one row after TCRdb ran MiXCR on the 5' RACE reads. The sample lists 400,000 to 650,000 distinct CDR3 sequences, roughly 22% occurring once. With respect to this clonotype: Its antigen is as yet unknown.

The TCR comes from a man younger than 35 who received the YFV17D yellow fever vaccine. Sequenced here: PBMCs, sampled 21 days after the first yellow fever vaccination. V gene TRBV6-4 combines with J gene TRBJ2-7; D unclear. CDR3 sequence: CASSGLNEQYF. CDR3 coding DNA: TGTGCCAGCAGTGGGCTTAACGAGCAGTACTTC.